This record covers a single T cell receptor (beta chain). What it recognizes is unknown. The entry originates in a study of vaccination effects on CD4 cells after COVID-19. V was trimmed by 0 bases and J by 4 bases, leaving 13 bases between them. The CDR3 totals 16 residues. Looked up from germline, CDR1 is SGHDT and CDR2 is YYEEEE. Within the ViraFEST assay, antigen-specific CD4+ T cells underwent expansion with viral peptide pools prior to sequencing. Researchers isolated CD4+ T cells once 9 to 11 days of culture had elapsed. According to PCR results, the person was infected with SARS-CoV-2 between March and December 2020. Everyone in the study got two shots of either the BNT162b2 or mRNA-1273 vaccine. With around 9.4 ug/ml peptides and about 9.7 IU/ml IL-2, over 1.5 million PBMC per well were cultured. Here immunoSEQ multiplex PCR was the method, and the copy in TCRdb shows in-frame clones only, minus some. The table shows some 17,000 clones, with around 76% occurring only once.

The receptor was isolated from a human donor who had a prior SARS-CoV-2 infection. This specimen was CD4+ T cells from PBMCs cultured with SARS-CoV-2 spike peptides, taken after COVID-19 vaccination. J is TRBJ2-2 and V is TRBV5-6; the D gene is possibly TRBD1 (5 bases). CDR3 coding DNA: TGTGCCAGCAGCTTGGTGACAGCTACCTTCACCGGGGAGCTGTTTTTT. It encodes CASSLVTATFTGELFF.